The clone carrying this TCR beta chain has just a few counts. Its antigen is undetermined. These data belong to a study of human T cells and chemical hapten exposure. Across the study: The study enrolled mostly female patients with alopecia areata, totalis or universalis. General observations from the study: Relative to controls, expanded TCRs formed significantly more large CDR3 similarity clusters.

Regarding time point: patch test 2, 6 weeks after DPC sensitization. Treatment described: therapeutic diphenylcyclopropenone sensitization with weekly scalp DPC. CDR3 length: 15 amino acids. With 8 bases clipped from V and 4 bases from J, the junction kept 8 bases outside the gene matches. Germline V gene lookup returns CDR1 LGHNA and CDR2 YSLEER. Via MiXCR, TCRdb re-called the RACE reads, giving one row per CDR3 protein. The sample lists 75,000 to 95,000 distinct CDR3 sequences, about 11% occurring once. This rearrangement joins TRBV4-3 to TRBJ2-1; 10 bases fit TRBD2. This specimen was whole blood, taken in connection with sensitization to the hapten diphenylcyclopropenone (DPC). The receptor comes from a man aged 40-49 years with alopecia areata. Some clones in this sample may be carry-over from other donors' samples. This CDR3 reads CASGSGRSRYNEQFF. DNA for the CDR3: TGCGCCAGCGGTAGCGGGAGGTCCAGATACAATGAGCAGTTCTTC.